This TCR beta chain was sequenced for a study of CD8 T cells in Susac syndrome. Random hexamers served to reverse transcribe roughly 0.5 to 1 ug RNA. It was immunoSEQ multiplex PCR that amplified TCR beta CDR3 across 54 Vbeta and 13 Jbeta. TCRdb reprocessed the immunoSEQ multiplex PCR reads via MiXCR and lists one record per CDR3 protein. The data contain under 250,000 distinct CDR3 sequences, around 93% of them seen just once; the ten biggest clones take up roughly 0.07%. Study results and caveats: The study recognized that the number of individuals in its TCR sequencing and HLA analysis was relatively small.

The patients serving as multiple sclerosis controls were treatment-naive. They had stable or active relapsing-remitting disease and fulfilled revised McDonald criteria. The CD8+ and CD4+ T cells were negatively isolated, with the TEMRA cells enriched by FACS. Germline trimming cut 4 bases from V and 2 bases from J; bases unmatched to any gene: 6. Germline V gene data show CDR1 as SGHDT and CDR2 as YYEEEE. This CDR3 has 16 residues. Points on this clonotype: Its target is unknown.

Specimen: CD4+ T cells from PBMCs. The chain has TRBV5-6 and TRBJ2-3; 11 bases are shared with TRBD2. This TCR was recovered from a human donor with multiple sclerosis. The CDR3 nucleotides read TGTGCCAGCAGCCAGCAACTAGCGGGAGCCACAGATACGCAGTATTTT. Its protein product is CASSQQLAGATDTQYF.